This TCR beta chain was documented in a study of T-cell memory formation after mild COVID-19. With regard to this clonotype: Its antigen remains unidentified.

Each CDR3 protein is one row after TCRdb ran MiXCR on the 5' RACE reads. The top ten hold roughly 21% of the sample, which has 290,000 or so distinct CDR3 sequences, approximately 19% seen once. Findings and limits, study-wide: That cross-reactive memory joined was suggested by some responding clones appearing in pre-infection memory. Contracting clones, day 15 to 85, had balanced CD4/CD8, and later expanders favored CD4+. Second-wave clones peaking on day 37 lacked confirmed SARS-CoV-2 specificity.

The sequence was obtained from a man aged 18 to 30 who had mild COVID-19 (a few samples of this study predate the infection). Cell type and time point are not known. Material: PBMCs or a T cell subset sorted from them (not recorded which).

CDR3: CASSTDRLYGYTF. CDR3 DNA: TGTGCCAGCAGCACGGACAGGCTCTATGGCTACACCTTC. The gene calls are TRBV7-2 and TRBJ1-2; TRBD1 agrees at 7 bases. Losses at the gene ends were 5 bases for V and 4 bases for J; bases not matched to a gene: 4. This CDR3 has 13 residues. Germline values: CDR1 SGHTA, CDR2 FQGNSA.